The 2 T cell receptor beta chains in this list originate from one sample, sequenced in a study of cytomegalovirus exposure and HLA in healthy donors. 60 Vbeta and 13 Jbeta primers were used in PCR. The table came from immunoSEQ multiplex PCR; TCRdb's copy has only in-frame clones and leaves some out. The table has under 200,000 clones, around 78% seen once; the top ten hold under 4%. The sequencing input was PBMCs. The source of these receptors is a woman between 35 and 50 years old in good health and CMV-seronegative.

This clone was seen more than once but under ten times. V gene TRBV4-1 combines with J gene TRBJ1-1; 9 bases map to TRBD1. Germline-derived CDR1 and CDR2 are MGHRA and YSYEKL. The J segment lost 2 bases and the V segment lost 2 bases, leaving 6 bases of the junction unmatched. CDR3 size: 16 residues. CDR3 sequence (DNA): TGCGCCAGCAGCCAAACAGGGGGCAGGGGAAACACTGAAGCTTTCTTT. It specifies CASSQTGGRGNTEAFF.

The chain has TRBV5-1 and TRBJ2-1, with 9 bases fitting TRBD2. Germline V gene data show CDR1 as SGHRS and CDR2 as YFSETQ. The CDR3 spans 17 residues. V lost 2 bases and J lost 0; bases outside the gene matches: 6. The CDR3 DNA sequence: TGCGCCAGCAGCTTTTATAGCGGGGGCCTCTCCTACAATGAGCAGTTCTTC. Its protein product is CASSFYSGGLSYNEQFF.